These 26 T cell receptor beta chains originate from one sample sequenced in a study of blood T cell repertoires in COVID-19. Produced via immunoSEQ multiplex PCR; TCRdb's table is partial and in-frame only. This sample has around 180,000 clones; about nine tenths occur once, and the top ten carry less than 25%. Specimen: peripheral blood. The receptors shown here come from a man between 65 and 85 years old with active or convalescent COVID-19.

The gene calls are TRBV7-9 and TRBJ2-1, with TRBD2 matching over 7 bases. With 5 bases clipped from V and 2 bases from J, the junction kept 9 bases outside the gene matches. The CDR3 covers 16 residues. CDR1 is SEHNR and CDR2 is FQNEAQ in the germline V gene (reference sequence). The CDR3 bases are TGTGCCAGCAGCGCCCTGACTAGCAATCCCTACAATGAGCAGTTCTTC. As protein: CASSALTSNPYNEQFF.

V and J are TRBV7-2 and TRBJ2-3, with TRBD2 matching 7 bases. Germline CDR1 SGHTA, CDR2 FQGNSA. CDR3 length: 13 residues. After removal of 6 bases from V and 5 bases from J, the junction contained 5 bases not matched to a gene. The CDR3 loop reads CASRVGGRDTQYF. CDR3 bases: TGTGCCAGCAGGGTTGGCGGGAGAGATACGCAGTATTTT.

The chain couples TRBV5-1 to TRBJ1-5, with a tentative D call TRBD1 (6 bases). Germline CDR1 and CDR2: SGHRS and YFSETQ. V lost 4 bases and J lost 5, with 13 bases in between. This CDR3 contains 14 residues. CDR3 DNA: TGCGCCAGCAGCACACAGGGAGAATATCAGCCCCAGCATTTT. Protein sequence: CASSTQGEYQPQHF.

V usage is TRBV9 and J usage is TRBJ2-3, with 7 bases identical to TRBD1. The CDR3 has 15 amino acids. Trimming cost V 4 bases and J 3 bases; bases outside gene matches: 8. Germline CDR1 and CDR2: SGDLS and YYNGEE. CDR3 sequence reads: CASSTRQGGTDTQYF. CDR3 DNA: TGTGCCAGCAGCACCCGACAGGGTGGGACAGATACGCAGTATTTT.

The V and J genes are TRBV12-3 or TRBV12-4 and TRBJ1-2; no definite D call. The CDR3 extends over 12 amino acids. V was pared by 6 bases and J by 7 bases, with 12 bases between. CDR3 in amino acids: CASSPGWAGYTF. CDR3 DNA sequence: TGTGCCAGCAGCCCGGGGTGGGCTGGCTACACCTTC.

V usage is TRBV6-5 and J usage is TRBJ1-4; unclear D gene. Germline V gene sequence: CDR1 MNHEY, CDR2 SVGAGI. The CDR3 is 14 amino acids. V gave up 4 bases and J gave up 8 bases, with 14 bases separating them. The CDR3 is CASSLSGVKEKLFF. The CDR3 coding sequence is TGTGCCAGCAGTTTATCCGGGGTCAAAGAAAAACTGTTTTTT.

The V gene is TRBV7-2, the J gene TRBJ1-5; tentatively, D is TRBD1 (6 bases). The V gene's germline CDR1 is SGHTA and CDR2 FQGNSA. The germline V and J ends were trimmed by 2 bases and 4 bases, with 18 bases remaining between them. There are 17 residues in the CDR3. CDR3 sequence: CASSLWGPLRGNQPQHF. The CDR3 region has the DNA TGTGCCAGCAGCTTATGGGGGCCCCTACGAGGGAATCAGCCCCAGCATTTT. The full variable domain, completed using reference TRBV7-2 and TRBJ1-5, is GAGVSQSPSNKVTEKGKDVELRCDPISGHTALYWYRQSLGQGLEFLIYFQGNSAPDKSGLPSDRFSAERTGGSVSTLTIQRTQQEDSAVYLCASSLWGPLRGNQPQHFGDGTRLSIL.

Concerning this clone: One end of the junction varies from germline; a read error may be responsible. V gene TRBV29-1 combines with J gene TRBJ1-6; tentatively, D is TRBD1 (6 bases). The V gene's germline CDR1 is SQVTM and CDR2 ANQGSEA. This CDR3 has 13 residues. CDR3 protein: CSVKEQGNSPLHF. DNA of the CDR3: TGCAGCGTTAAAGAGCAGGGGAATTCACCCCTCCACTTT.

J is TRBJ2-7 and V is TRBV7-2; TRBD1 matches at 8 bases. Trimming took 4 bases from V and 1 from J; bases not matched to a gene: 6. This CDR3 spans 15 amino acids. CDR1 is SGHTA, CDR2 FQGNSA, per germline. DNA for the CDR3: TGTGCCAGCAGCTCCAGGGGGCGAGAATCCTACGAGCAGTACTTC. It translates to CASSSRGRESYEQYF.

The rearrangement joins TRBV5-1 to TRBJ1-3; D may be TRBD1 (6 bases). V lost 1 base and J 3 bases, leaving 11 bases between the germline ends. Germline CDR1 SGHRS, CDR2 YFSETQ. The CDR3 spans 15 residues. As DNA, the CDR3 is TGCGCCAGCAGCTTGTCAGGGGCTTATGGAAACACCATATATTTT. This codes for CASSLSGAYGNTIYF.

The gene calls are TRBV9 and TRBJ1-2; unclear D gene. CDR3 length: 12 amino acids. In germline, CDR1 is SGDLS, CDR2 YYNGEE. The germline V and J ends were trimmed by 0 bases and 5 bases, with 5 bases remaining between them. The DNA of the CDR3 is TGTGCCAGCAGCGTAGTCAGATATGGCTACACCTTC. This codes for CASSVVRYGYTF.

This sequence joins TRBV5-1 and TRBJ2-2; D is unclear. Germline V lookup: CDR1 SGHRS, CDR2 YFSETQ. Trimming removed 0 bases from V and 1 base from J, with 4 bases in between. The CDR3 is 14 amino acids. The CDR3 bases are TGCGCCAGCAGCTTGGTACAGAACACCGGGGAGCTGTTTTTT. Translating it yields CASSLVQNTGELFF.

V is TRBV19 and J is TRBJ2-7; maybe TRBD2 (6 bases). CDR1 is LNHDA, CDR2 SQIVND, per germline (reference sequence). The CDR3 has 14 residues. Trimming took 7 bases from V and 4 from J, leaving 17 bases between them. The CDR3 loop reads CASMNRAGGYEQYF. The DNA of the CDR3 is TGTGCCAGTATGAATAGGGCCGGGGGTTACGAGCAGTACTTC.

V and J are TRBV30 and TRBJ1-1; maybe TRBD1 (6 bases). The CDR3 is made up of 13 amino acids. Deletions cut 4 bases from V and 6 bases from J, with 15 bases between. The germline V gene has CDR1 GTSNPN and CDR2 SVGIG (reference sequence). CDR3 amino acids: CAWTGTIIPEAFF. The CDR3 coding sequence is TGTGCCTGGACCGGGACAATCATCCCTGAAGCTTTCTTT.

This chain links TRBV28 with TRBJ1-1, with 11 bases lining up with TRBD1. J was trimmed by 10 bases and V by 7 bases; bases with no gene match: 11. The CDR3 is 14 amino acids. Per germline, CDR1 MDHEN and CDR2 SYDVKM. The CDR3 here is CASNPPGQGAGAFF. The CDR3 DNA follows: TGTGCCAGCAACCCTCCCGGACAGGGGGCAGGAGCTTTCTTT.

The chain carries TRBV28 and TRBJ2-2, with 11 bases lining up with TRBD2. J lost 1 base, V lost 8 bases, and 6 bases had no gene match. Germline V gene lookup returns CDR1 MDHEN and CDR2 SYDVKM. The CDR3 spans 16 residues. DNA of the CDR3: TGTGCCAGCCTCCTAGCGGGAGGATGGAACACCGGGGAGCTGTTTTTT. Its translation: CASLLAGGWNTGELFF. The full variable domain, in which reference TRBV28 and TRBJ2-2 provide the parts outside the CDR3, is DVKVTQSSRYLVKRTGEKVFLECVQDMDHENMFWYRQDPGLGLRLIYFSYDVKMKEKGDIPEGYSVSREKKERFSLILESASTNQTSMYLCASLLAGGWNTGELFFGEGSRLTVL.

The V and J genes are TRBV7-3 and TRBJ2-2; TRBD1 agrees at 8 bases. The CDR3 has 16 residues. Trimming at V came to 4 bases and at J to 7 bases, leaving 11 bases not matched to a gene. The germline V gene encodes CDR1 SGHTA and CDR2 FQGTGA. The CDR3 sequence: CASSSPGQVVFGELFF. CDR3 sequence (DNA): TGTGCCAGCAGCTCGCCGGGACAGGTTGTTTTCGGGGAGCTGTTTTTT.

The rearrangement links TRBV4-2 to TRBJ1-4; tentative D call: TRBD1 (6 bases). The CDR3 totals 14 residues. The germline gives CDR1 LGHNA, CDR2 YNFKEQ. V was clipped by 4 bases and J by 1 base, with 7 bases between them. CDR3 in amino acids: CASSRTVTNEKLFF. CDR3 in DNA: TGTGCCAGCAGCCGGACAGTAACTAATGAAAAACTGTTTTTT.

The gene calls are TRBV20-1 and TRBJ2-1; no definite D call. Trimming took 5 bases from V and 7 from J, leaving 9 bases between them. The germline V gene has CDR1 DFQATT and CDR2 SNEGSKA (reference sequence). This CDR3 contains 11 residues. CDR3 sequence (DNA): TGCAGTGCTTCAGTCGTTAATGAGCAGTTCTTC. Its translation is CSASVVNEQFF.

This clone came up once. This rearrangement joins TRBV18 to TRBJ2-3; possibly TRBD1 for D (7 bases). The CDR3 runs 15 residues. Germline V gene data show CDR1 as KGHSH and CDR2 as LQKENI. V shed 2 bases and J shed 11 bases, with 20 bases lying between them. Here the CDR3 DNA reads TGTGCCAGCTCACCATACACAGGGGTAGGCGGGGTGCAGTATTTT. This gives the protein CASSPYTGVGGVQYF.

This chain uses TRBV5-1 with TRBJ2-1, with TRBD1 identical over 8 bases. V lost 0 bases and J lost 7; bases outside the gene matches: 6. CDR3 length equals 15 residues. Germline CDR1 and CDR2: SGHRS and YFSETQ. The CDR3 bases are TGCGCCAGCAGCTTGGCCCGGACAGGGTATAATGAGCAGTTCTTC. Protein: CASSLARTGYNEQFF.

CDR3 protein: CASSLGAGSSYNEQFF. The CDR3 DNA is TGTGCCAGCAGCTTGGGGGCGGGGAGCTCCTACAATGAGCAGTTCTTC. The chain recombines TRBV5-4 with TRBJ2-1, with a tentative D call TRBD2 (6 bases). Germline-derived CDR1 and CDR2 are SGHNT and YYREEE (reference sequence). The CDR3 has 16 amino acids. Trimming left V 0 bases short and J 0 bases short, with 10 bases between.

Only one count was recorded for this clone. The chain uses TRBV5-1 and TRBJ2-3; perhaps TRBD2 as D (5 bases). This CDR3 comprises 16 residues. Trimming took 0 bases from V and 4 from J, leaving 15 bases between them. Looked up from germline, CDR1 is SGHRS and CDR2 is YFSETQ. CDR3 amino acids: CASSLVSTPRADTQYF. The CDR3 DNA is TGCGCCAGCAGCTTGGTGTCGACCCCGAGGGCAGATACGCAGTATTTT.

The rearrangement uses TRBV5-1 and TRBJ1-2; tentatively, D is TRBD1 (6 bases). The CDR3 is 15 residues long. CDR1 is SGHRS, CDR2 YFSETQ, per germline. Trimming removed 3 bases from V and 3 bases from J, with 15 bases in between. The CDR3 protein is CASSSGGQSHYGYTF. For the CDR3, the DNA is TGCGCCAGCAGCTCGGGCGGACAGAGCCACTATGGCTACACCTTC.

The chain joins TRBV5-1 to TRBJ1-4; D gene unclear. This CDR3 contains 16 residues. CDR1 and CDR2 from the germline V gene are SGHRS and YFSETQ. V was cut by 3 bases and J by 4 bases, with 16 bases left in between. CDR3 in DNA: TGCGCCAGCAGCTGGTTCCGTGGAGACGATAATGAAAAACTGTTTTTT. It encodes CASSWFRGDDNEKLFF.

This clone was found once. The J gene is TRBJ2-1, the V gene TRBV24-1; no definite D call. This CDR3 contains 13 residues. Germline V CDR1 and CDR2: KGHDR, SFDVKD. Trimming removed 1 base from V and 7 bases from J, with 7 bases in between. The CDR3 DNA reads TGTGCCACCAGTGATTTTTCCCCGAATGAGCAGTTCTTC. Its translation is CATSDFSPNEQFF.